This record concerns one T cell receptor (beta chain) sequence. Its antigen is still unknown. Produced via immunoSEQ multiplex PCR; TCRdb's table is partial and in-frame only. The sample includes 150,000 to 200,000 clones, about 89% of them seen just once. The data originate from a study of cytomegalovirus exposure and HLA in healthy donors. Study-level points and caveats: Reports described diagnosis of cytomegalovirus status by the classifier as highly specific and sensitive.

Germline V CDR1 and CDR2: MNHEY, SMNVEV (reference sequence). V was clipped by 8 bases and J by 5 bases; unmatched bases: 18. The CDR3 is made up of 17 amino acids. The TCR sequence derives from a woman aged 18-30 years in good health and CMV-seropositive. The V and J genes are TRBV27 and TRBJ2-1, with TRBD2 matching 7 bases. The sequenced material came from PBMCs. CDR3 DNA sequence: TGTGCCAGCCGGACCCTTAAAGCGGGACTGCCAAACAATGAGCAGTTCTTC. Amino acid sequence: CASRTLKAGLPNNEQFF.